The T cell receptor (beta chain) described here comes from a study of Ad26.COV2.S vaccination and SARS-CoV-2 variants (dated by TCRdb to the early 2020s). Broadly, across the study: Vaccine-arm donors came from COV1001, a multicentre, randomized, double-blind, placebo-controlled phase I-IIa trial of Ad26.COV2.S in healthy adults. The specificity and breadth of SARS-CoV-2-reactive T cell receptors after Ad26.COV2.S vaccination were assessed by TCRbeta repertoire sequencing. Investigators did not know the trial group allocation while performing experiments and assessing outcomes. Ad26.COV2.S was administered intramuscularly at a dose of 5x10^10 or 1x10^11 viral particles, either as one shot or as two shots given 56 days apart. Participants in the trial were split at random into five groups of five each, receiving low-dose or high-dose Ad26.COV2.S once or twice, or else placebo on both occasions. The TCR-sequenced set comprised around 30 samples: approximately 20 Ad26.COV2.S vaccine recipients, 5 placebo recipients and 8 SARS-CoV-2 convalescent individuals.

The paper as a whole reports these results and caveats: The authors noted that the TCR breadth and depth analyses may have underestimated total T cell responses. Higher spike-specific TCR breadth was observed in Ad26.COV2.S recipients than in placebo recipients (P = 0.0014). After vaccination, substantial breadth of spike-specific CD8+ and CD4+ T cell responses was reported. Non-spike TCR breadth was comparable between vaccine and placebo recipients, consistent with the vaccine containing only spike. The study was not powered for comparison of responses between vaccine doses or regimens.

With regard to this clone: What antigen it recognizes has not been identified. Within one base of it there is no much larger clone, and no base qualities were kept.

The immunoSEQ Assay was used to sequence TCRbeta CDR3 regions. After extraction, genomic DNA underwent amplification by bias-controlled multiplex PCR, followed by high-throughput sequencing. The paper's processing steps were these. Collapsing and filtering of sequences were performed to quantify the absolute abundance of each unique TCRbeta CDR3 region. Usable DNA was measured by amplifying reference genes present in all nucleated cells, and TCRbeta template counts were normalized to that usable DNA to estimate T cell fraction. Repertoire TCRs were annotated as SARS-CoV-2-specific by exact matching of V gene, CDR3 amino acid sequence and J gene to a known reactive TCR set. The reference SARS-CoV-2 TCR set was derived from MIRA and filtered for enrichment in COVID-19-positive ImmuneCODE repertoires, a step that removed public or cross-reactive TCRs. Using the MIRA antigens, annotated TCRs were further analysed by specific ORF or by position within an ORF. Breadth was defined as annotated unique rearrangements over total unique productive rearrangements; depth was the summed frequency of those rearrangements. Two-sided Wilcoxon rank-sum tests were used to compare TCR breadth between groups. The clones in this table, taken by TCRdb from immuneACCESS, are in-frame only. Not every clone is retained; where verified, under half of the shortfall comes from an unresolved V gene, and the cause of the rest is unknown. The V and J calls and clone size come from that table; D and trimming were worked out from the DNA. The sample records some 410,000 clones, about 90% of which are singletons. The top ten constitute around 1.7% of the sample.

The CDR3 holds 14 amino acids from the cysteine to the phenylalanine. The read is trimmed to its CDR3 DNA, 42 bases read in frame from base 1. V was cut back by 8 bases and J by 0 bases, leaving a gap of 14 bases between them. The germline V gene encodes CDR1 WNHNN and CDR2 SYGVQD (reference sequence). What the treatment or condition label conveys for this sample: roughly 20 received Ad26.COV2.S at low or high dose, single or two shots; five or six received placebo; per-sample allocation not given. Repertoires of vaccine and placebo recipients were sequenced from samples taken on day 63 after the first injection. Between 29 July and 7 August 2020, Cohort 1b enrolled some 25 adults aged 18-55 years at one site in Boston, USA. As a vaccine, Ad26.COV2.S was a replication-incompetent adenovirus type 26 vector that expressed a prefusion-stabilized SARS-CoV-2 spike protein derived from the original Wuhan strain.

The rearranged segments are TRBV10-1 and TRBJ2-7, with the D gene tentatively TRBD1 or TRBD2, based on 5 matching bases in each. The TCR originated in a person aged 18-60 years who received the Ad26.COV2.S COVID-19 vaccine or a placebo. The material was peripheral blood, obtained in a trial of Ad26.COV2.S vaccine versus placebo. This receptor has the CDR3 CASSRGYSSYEQYF. The nucleotides read TGCGCCAGCTCTCGGGGCTACAGCTCCTACGAGCAGTACTTC.